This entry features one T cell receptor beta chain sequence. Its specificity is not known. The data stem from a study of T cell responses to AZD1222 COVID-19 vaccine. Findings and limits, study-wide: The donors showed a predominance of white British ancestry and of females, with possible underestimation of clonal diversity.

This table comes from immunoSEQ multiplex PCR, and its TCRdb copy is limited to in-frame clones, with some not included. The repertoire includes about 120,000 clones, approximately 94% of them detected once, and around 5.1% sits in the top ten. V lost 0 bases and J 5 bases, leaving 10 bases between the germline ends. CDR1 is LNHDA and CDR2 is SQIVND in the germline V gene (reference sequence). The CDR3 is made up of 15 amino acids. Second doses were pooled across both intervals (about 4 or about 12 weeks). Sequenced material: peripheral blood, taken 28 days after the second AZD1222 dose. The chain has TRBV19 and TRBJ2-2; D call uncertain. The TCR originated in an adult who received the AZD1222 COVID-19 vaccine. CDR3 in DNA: TGTGCCAGTAGTATAGATCGAGTAGGTACCGGGGAGCTGTTTTTT. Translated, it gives CASSIDRVGTGELFF.